Each of the 30 T cell receptor beta chains below was sequenced from the same sample in a study of T cells in Graves' hyperthyroidism and ophthalmopathy. Regions amplified from RNA transcripts were the TCR beta CDR3 regions. First-round RT-PCR with HTBI primers amplified the TCR CDR3 region. TCRdb reanalysed the multiplex PCR reads using MiXCR and keeps one entry per CDR3 protein. The table has about 210,000 distinct CDR3 sequences, about 15% seen once. Sequenced input: blood. The source of these receptors is a middle-aged man with Graves' hyperthyroidism.

This clonotype showed up many times. This chain links TRBV30 with TRBJ2-7; 10 bases match TRBD1. Germline assignment: CDR1 GTSNPN and CDR2 SVGIG (reference sequence). The CDR3 contains 15 residues. The junction had 7 bases not matched to a gene; V was cut back by 5 bases and J by 0 bases. The CDR3 loop reads CAWARQGANSYEQYF. The CDR3 DNA reads TGTGCCTGGGCTAGACAGGGGGCCAACTCCTACGAGCAGTACTTC.

This clonotype showed up just a few times. V usage is TRBV5-1 and J usage is TRBJ2-7, with 7 bases aligning to TRBD1. Per germline, CDR1 SGHRS and CDR2 YFSETQ. The CDR3 runs 14 residues. After removal of 4 bases from V and 1 base from J, the junction contained 5 bases not matched to a gene. CDR3 sequence: CASSLRDRSYEQYF. The CDR3 bases are TGCGCCAGCAGCCTCCGGGACAGATCCTACGAGCAGTACTTC.

The table lists this clonotype with many counts. This rearrangement joins TRBV11-1 to TRBJ2-1; no clear D. V lost 1 base, J lost 0 bases, and 4 bases lay in between. CDR3 length: 14 amino acids. Germline CDR1 SGHAT, CDR2 FQDESV (reference sequence). The CDR3 sequence is CASSLDNSYNEQFF. The CDR3 DNA reads as TGTGCCAGCAGCTTAGACAACTCCTACAATGAGCAGTTCTTC.

This clonotype was recorded many times. CDR3 loop: CASSPPFGQPTNEKLFF. The CDR3 region has the DNA TGTGCCAGCAGCCCGCCGTTTGGACAGCCAACTAATGAAAAACTGTTTTTT. The chain uses TRBV3-1 and TRBJ1-4; D is perhaps TRBD1 (6 bases). Trimming pared 4 bases from V and 0 bases from J, leaving 15 bases between. The CDR3 consists of 17 residues. The V gene's germline CDR1 is LGHDT and CDR2 YNNKEL (reference sequence).

This chain connects TRBV4-1 to TRBJ2-7; 9 nucleotides align to TRBD1. V shed 2 bases and J 3 bases; nucleotides not matched to a gene: 5. This CDR3 is built from 15 residues. Germline values: CDR1 MGHRA, CDR2 YSYEKL. CDR3 region: CASSQLPGQGYEQYF. In nucleotides, the CDR3 is TGCGCCAGCAGCCAACTGCCGGGACAGGGCTACGAGCAGTACTTC.

This clonotype was recorded a few times. The chain joins TRBV15 to TRBJ2-1; 11 bases align to TRBD2. V shed 3 bases, J shed 4 bases, and the junction held 2 bases outside the gene matches. Germline V gene data show CDR1 as LNHNV and CDR2 as YYDKDF (reference sequence). This CDR3 contains 15 residues. The CDR3 sequence: CATSRGLAEYNEQFF. Written as DNA, the CDR3 is TGTGCCACCAGCAGGGGACTAGCGGAGTACAATGAGCAGTTCTTC.

The chain couples TRBV3-1 to TRBJ2-1, with TRBD2 matching 10 bases. V was pared by 6 bases and J by 7 bases, with 6 bases of the junction left unmatched. From germline, CDR1 is LGHDT and CDR2 YNNKEL (reference sequence). There are 14 residues in the CDR3. This chain's CDR3 is CASSGTSAPNEQFF. In nucleotides, the CDR3 is TGTGCCAGCAGTGGGACTAGCGCTCCTAATGAGCAGTTCTTC.

The chain has TRBV19 and TRBJ2-1; 14 nucleotides match TRBD2. Germline V gene sequence: CDR1 LNHDA, CDR2 SQIVND (reference sequence). With 5 bases clipped from V and 7 bases from J, the junction kept 10 bases outside the gene matches. This CDR3 has 17 amino acids. CDR3 in DNA: TGTGCCAGTAGTCCTCGACTAGCGGGAGGGCCTTTGAATGAGCAGTTCTTC. Translating it yields CASSPRLAGGPLNEQFF.

This clonotype was seen a few times. CDR3 residues: CASSSAGTSGTYEQYF. The CDR3, as DNA: TGCGCCAGCAGCTCCGCCGGGACTAGCGGCACCTACGAGCAGTACTTC. V and J are TRBV5-1 and TRBJ2-7; 11 bases match TRBD2. The germline V gene encodes CDR1 SGHRS and CDR2 YFSETQ. V trimming: 3 bases; J trimming: 2 bases; junction bases outside the gene matches: 7. This CDR3 spans 16 amino acids.

In this sample, this clonotype turned up many times. The chain links TRBV18 to TRBJ2-1; tentatively, D is TRBD1 (6 bases). The CDR3 covers 13 residues. V was pared by 5 bases and J by 4 bases, with 9 bases between. In germline, CDR1 is KGHSH, CDR2 LQKENI. The CDR3 loop is CASSNDRYNEQFF. CDR3 sequence (DNA): TGTGCCAGCTCAAACGACAGGTACAATGAGCAGTTCTTC.

This clonotype was observed at least ten times. The V gene is TRBV7-9, the J gene TRBJ2-7; a weak D match, TRBD1 (6 bases). Germline V lookup: CDR1 SEHNR, CDR2 FQNEAQ (reference sequence). V shed 1 base and J shed 6 bases, with 10 bases lying between them. This CDR3 has 13 residues. As DNA, the CDR3 is TGTGCCAGCAGCTTAGGATCAGGGGCCGAGCAGTACTTC. It yields the protein CASSLGSGAEQYF.

On this clonotype: This may stem from a read error, because a much larger clone lies one nucleotide away. The J gene is TRBJ2-1, the V gene TRBV19, with a tentative D call TRBD2 (6 bases). V lost 8 bases and J lost 2, with 13 bases in between. This CDR3 is 14 amino acids long. Germline V lookup: CDR1 LNHDA, CDR2 SQIVND (reference sequence). The CDR3 region has the DNA TGTGCCAGTTCTATCGGGAGAACCTACAATGAGCAGTTCTTC. This gives the protein CASSIGRTYNEQFF.

This clonotype has at least ten counts. The genes are TRBV14 and TRBJ2-7, with D hard to call. Germline CDR1 and CDR2: SGHDN and FVKESK. Trimming left V 4 bases short and J 3 bases short, with 10 bases between. This CDR3 is built from 13 residues. CDR3 DNA: TGTGCCAGCAGCCCTCTGACGGGCTACGAGCAGTACTTC. It is translated as CASSPLTGYEQYF.

This chain joins TRBV5-8 and TRBJ2-5, with D possibly matching TRBD2 (6 bases). The CDR3 spans 16 residues. V gave up 3 bases and J gave up 2 bases, with 17 bases separating them. The germline V gene encodes CDR1 SGHTS and CDR2 YDEGEE. The CDR3 loop is CASSSRDGGVQETQYF. CDR3 sequence (DNA): TGTGCCAGCAGCTCGCGGGACGGCGGGGTTCAAGAGACCCAGTACTTC.

This clonotype was detected many times. The gene calls are TRBV20-1 and TRBJ2-3; TRBD2 matches at 8 bases. V gave up 6 bases and J gave up 5 bases; unmatched junction bases: 10. The germline gives CDR1 DFQATT, CDR2 SNEGSKA (reference sequence). This CDR3 region has 14 residues. The DNA of the CDR3 is TGCAGTGCCCATTTCGGGACTAGTATAGATACGCAGTATTTT. Protein: CSAHFGTSIDTQYF.

This clonotype was detected once. V is TRBV2 and J is TRBJ1-2; TRBD1 might be the D (5 bases). Germline assignment: CDR1 SNHLY and CDR2 FYNNEI. The V gene lost 1 base and the J gene lost 5 bases, with 23 bases spanning the gap. The CDR3 covers 18 residues. CDR3 region: CASSEVPRGGADGYGYTF. The CDR3 DNA reads as TGTGCCAGCAGTGAAGTACCCCGGGGTGGGGCGGACGGGTATGGCTACACCTTC.

V and J are TRBV10-3 and TRBJ1-4; D unclear. This CDR3 contains 15 residues. Germline lookup yields CDR1 ENHRY and CDR2 SYGVKD. Trimming removed 8 bases from V and 7 bases from J, with 20 bases in between. CDR3 region: CAIRDSRRIGEKLFF. DNA for the CDR3: TGTGCCATCCGCGATAGCAGGAGAATAGGTGAAAAACTGTTTTTT.

CDR3 in DNA: TGCGCCAGCAGCTTGGCGACAGCAGGAGAGACCCAGTACTTC. It codes for CASSLATAGETQYF. The genes are TRBV5-1 and TRBJ2-5, with D tentatively TRBD1 (5 bases). From germline, CDR1 is SGHRS and CDR2 YFSETQ. V lost 0 bases to trimming and J lost 4 bases, with 10 bases between them. This CDR3 has 14 residues. Combining the CDR3 with reference TRBV5-1 and TRBJ2-5 gives the whole variable domain KAGVTQTPRYLIKTRGQQVTLSCSPISGHRSVSWYQQTPGQGLQFLFEYFSETQRNKGNFPGRFSGRQFSNSRSEMNVSTLELGDSALYLCASSLATAGETQYFGPGTRLLVL.

This clonotype was observed a handful of times. The chain employs TRBV7-9 and TRBJ2-5, with 10 bases fitting TRBD1. Germline V CDR1 and CDR2: SEHNR, FQNEAQ (reference sequence). The ends lost 1 base at V and 7 bases at J; junction bases unmatched: 6. The CDR3 is made up of 15 amino acids. CDR3: CASSLVGQGDGTQYF. The DNA of the CDR3 is TGTGCCAGCAGCTTAGTTGGACAGGGGGACGGGACCCAGTACTTC.

The rearrangement joins TRBV29-1 to TRBJ1-2; the D gene is possibly TRBD1 (5 bases). The CDR3 extends over 14 amino acids. Germline CDR1 SQVTM, CDR2 ANQGSEA. The V end lost 7 bases, the J end lost 3 bases, and 18 bases lay between the germline ends. CDR3 DNA: TGCAGCGCTCGGACGGACATATCTGACTATGGCTACACCTTC. Translation gives CSARTDISDYGYTF.

This clonotype occurred a few times. J is TRBJ2-3 and V is TRBV11-3; 7 nucleotides align to TRBD2. Germline loops: CDR1 SGHNT, CDR2 YENEEA. This CDR3 spans 17 amino acids. V shed 5 bases, J shed 4 bases, and the junction held 15 bases outside the gene matches. The DNA for the CDR3 is TGTGCCAGCAGCATAGTTTGGGCTTCCCGGGGGGCAGATACGCAGTATTTT. It translates to CASSIVWASRGADTQYF.

This clonotype has more than one count but fewer than ten. The rearrangement uses TRBV4-1 and TRBJ2-3; 15 bases match TRBD2. CDR3 length equals 18 residues. Trimming at V came to 0 bases and at J to 5 bases, leaving 6 bases not matched to a gene. CDR1 MGHRA and CDR2 YSYEKL come from the germline V gene. CDR3 sequence (DNA): TGCGCCAGCAGCCAAGACCGGACTAGCGGGAGGGCCTTAGATACGCAGTATTTT. It encodes CASSQDRTSGRALDTQYF.

The chain is built from TRBV10-3 and TRBJ2-1, with 12 bases lining up with TRBD2. With 2 bases clipped from V and 7 bases from J, the junction kept 3 bases outside the gene matches. The CDR3 contains 15 residues. Germline lookup yields CDR1 ENHRY and CDR2 SYGVKD. CDR3 protein: CAISERLAGGNEQFF. In DNA form, the CDR3 reads TGTGCCATCAGTGAGCGGCTAGCGGGAGGGAATGAGCAGTTCTTC.

At least ten counts were recorded for this clonotype. This chain joins TRBV11-2 and TRBJ2-3, with D possibly matching TRBD1 (5 bases). Germline loops: CDR1 SGHAT, CDR2 FQNNGV. V was shortened by 3 bases and J by 4 bases, with 11 bases between the two germline ends. The CDR3 runs to 14 residues. The DNA for the CDR3 is TGTGCCAGCAGCTTGGTAGAAGGGGCAGATACGCAGTATTTT. This encodes CASSLVEGADTQYF.

This clonotype appeared many times. The chain joins TRBV30 to TRBJ1-6; the D gene is possibly TRBD1 (5 bases). V shed 3 bases and J shed 9 bases, with 9 bases lying between them. Per germline, CDR1 GTSNPN and CDR2 SVGIG (reference sequence). The CDR3 consists of 12 residues. The CDR3 nucleotides are TGTGCCTGGAGAGGGGCGGGTTCACCCCTCCACTTT. Its protein product is CAWRGAGSPLHF. Together with reference TRBV30 and TRBJ1-6, the CDR3 gives the full variable domain: SQTIHQWPATLVQPVGSPLSLECTVEGTSNPNLYWYRQAAGRGLQLLFYSVGIGQISSEVPQNLSASRPQDRQFILSSKKLLLSDSGFYLCAWRGAGSPLHFGNGTRLTVT.

In its sample, this clonotype was seen many times. The V and J genes are TRBV12-3 or TRBV12-4 and TRBJ2-1, with D hard to call. The CDR3 runs to 11 residues. Trimming pared 3 bases from V and 10 bases from J, leaving 7 bases between. CDR3 nucleotide sequence: TGTGCCAGCAGTTTCGGCGGCGAGCAGTTCTTC. It codes for CASSFGGEQFF.

The table lists this clonotype with many counts. The CDR3, as DNA: TGTGCCTGGAGTGTAACTAGCGGGCCCTACGAGCAGTACTTC. Its protein is CAWSVTSGPYEQYF. The gene calls are TRBV30 and TRBJ2-7; 9 nucleotides line up with TRBD2. The germline V gene has CDR1 GTSNPN and CDR2 SVGIG (reference sequence). V dropped 0 bases and J dropped 2; count of bases not matched to a gene: 2. The CDR3 totals 14 residues. The variable domain in full, completed from reference TRBV30 and TRBJ2-7, reads SQTIHQWPATLVQPVGSPLSLECTVEGTSNPNLYWYRQAAGRGLQLLFYSVGIGQISSEVPQNLSASRPQDRQFILSSKKLLLSDSGFYLCAWSVTSGPYEQYFGPGTRLTVT.

The gene calls are TRBV12-3 or TRBV12-4 and TRBJ2-2; 7 bases match TRBD1. This CDR3 is built from 14 residues. After removal of 1 base from V and 5 bases from J, the junction contained 1 base not matched to a gene. CDR3 nucleotides: TGTGCCAGCAGTTTAGAGACAGGGACCGGGGAGCTGTTTTTT. Translated: CASSLETGTGELFF.

This clonotype was seen ten or more times. This rearrangement joins TRBV12-3 or TRBV12-4 to TRBJ2-1; TRBD2 agrees at 8 bases. Unmatched junction bases numbered 4, after V lost 1 base and J lost 5 bases. CDR3 length: 15 residues. CDR3 sequence reads: CASSLVGGGHNEQFF. CDR3 bases: TGTGCCAGCAGTTTAGTCGGGGGGGGACACAATGAGCAGTTCTTC.

This clonotype was counted at least ten times. V and J are TRBV5-1 and TRBJ2-3; 9 positions match TRBD2. Germline values: CDR1 SGHRS, CDR2 YFSETQ. V lost 2 bases to trimming and J lost 3 bases; unmatched junction nucleotides: 7. The CDR3 is 16 amino acids. This chain's CDR3 is CASSFLSSGATDTQYF. DNA for the CDR3: TGCGCCAGCAGCTTTTTGTCTAGCGGGGCAACAGATACGCAGTATTTT.